This entry lists 3 T cell receptor beta chains sequenced from one sample in a study of cytomegalovirus exposure and HLA in healthy donors. The study ran its PCR with 60 Vbeta and 13 Jbeta primers. TCRdb's copy holds only in-frame clones and misses some; the assay was immunoSEQ multiplex PCR. Of roughly 190,000 clones in the sample, 84% were seen once. The sequenced material came from PBMCs. These receptors originate from a woman aged 50 to 60 in good health and CMV-seropositive.

The genes are TRBV7-9 and TRBJ2-4; possible D gene TRBD1, 5 bases. In germline, CDR1 is SEHNR, CDR2 FQNEAQ (reference sequence). With 0 bases removed from V and 6 bases from J, the gap between germline ends came to 9 bases. The CDR3 extends over 14 amino acids. The CDR3 sequence: CASSLAGAGNIQYF. DNA for the CDR3: TGTGCCAGCAGCTTAGCTGGGGCCGGAAACATTCAGTACTTC. The full variable domain, in which reference TRBV7-9 and TRBJ2-4 provide the parts outside the CDR3, is DTGVSQNPRHKITKRGQNVTFRCDPISEHNRLYWYRQTLGQGPEFLTYFQNEAQLEKSRLLSDRFSAERPKGSFSTLEIQRTEQGDSAMYLCASSLAGAGNIQYFGAGTRLSVL.

V usage is TRBV5-4 and J usage is TRBJ2-7; TRBD1 matches 11 bases. Germline CDR1 SGHNT, CDR2 YYREEE (reference sequence). There are 15 residues in the CDR3. After removal of 4 bases from V and 4 bases from J, the junction contained 7 bases not matched to a gene. The chain's CDR3 is CASSHAGTGGYEQYF. The CDR3 coding sequence is TGTGCCAGCAGCCATGCAGGGACAGGGGGGTACGAGCAGTACTTC.

The chain's CDR3 is CASSEIKGWATEAFF. CDR3 sequence (DNA): TGTGCCAGCAGTGAAATTAAGGGGTGGGCCACTGAAGCTTTCTTT. This sequence joins TRBV6-1 and TRBJ1-1; tentatively, D is TRBD1 (5 bases). This CDR3 region has 15 residues. The germline V gene has CDR1 MNHNS and CDR2 SASEGT. With 2 bases removed from V and 4 bases from J, the gap between germline ends came to 14 bases.